This T cell receptor (beta chain) came from a study of CD8 T cells in ankylosing spondylitis. Broader study findings: Reported data indicate significant enrichment of disease-linked clones within matched ankylosing spondylitis synovial fluid. Clones that were linked to disease were CD8+ and were relatively rare in peripheral blood. A TCR beta motif made of about 8 highly homologous variants seemed typical of ankylosing spondylitis blood.

This clonotype came up many times. Its antigen remains unidentified. Quantitative 5'-RACE with molecular barcodes produced the TCR beta libraries. One entry per CDR3 protein results from TCRdb running MiXCR on the 5' RACE reads. Of some 800,000 distinct CDR3 sequences listed, about an eighth are singletons. The CDR3 runs to 13 residues. V lost 7 bases, J lost 0 bases, and 10 bases lay in between. Germline V CDR1 and CDR2: MNHNY, SVGAGI (reference sequence). The source of this sequence is a male donor with ankylosing spondylitis. The sequencing sample was made of blood, either unsorted or a sorted T cell fraction (not recorded which). The chain uses TRBV6-6 and TRBJ2-7; tentatively, D is TRBD2 (5 bases). The CDR3 DNA follows: TGTGCCAGCACCCTAGCCGACTCCTACGAGCAGTACTTC. Its protein product is CASTLADSYEQYF.